These 16 T cell receptor beta chains were all obtained from the same sample, sequenced in a study of spatial heterogeneity in lung cancer. One entry per CDR3 protein, called by TCRdb with MiXCR from the 5' RACE reads. The sample includes fewer than 20,000 distinct CDR3 sequences, roughly 7% of them seen just once. The study's findings and limits: How many expanded intratumoral alpha and beta TCRs were present tracked the tumor mutation count, which was a count of nonsynonymous mutations.

Time point described: sample taken at primary tumor resection. Their antigens are not known. The specimen comprised lung tumor tissue, sampled at surgery. The receptor set was obtained from a female donor with early-stage non-small cell lung cancer.

This clonotype was observed many times. The rearrangement links TRBV5-1 to TRBJ2-7; the D is unclear. The CDR3 is 13 amino acids. Germline V lookup: CDR1 SGHRS, CDR2 YFSETQ. Trimming took 4 bases from V and 0 from J, leaving 8 bases between them. The CDR3 DNA reads TGCGCCAGCAGCGAGCTGTCCTCCTACGAGCAGTACTTC. Residues: CASSELSSYEQYF.

This clonotype came up many times. V and J are TRBV11-3 and TRBJ2-3; 13 bases align to TRBD2. Germline V gives CDR1 SGHNT, CDR2 YENEEA. J gave up 5 bases and V 5 bases, and 7 bases lay outside the gene matches. The CDR3 runs to 16 residues. CDR3 in DNA: TGTGCCAGCAGCCCTCGGACTAGCGGGGGTTTAGATACGCAGTATTTT. This sequence encodes CASSPRTSGGLDTQYF.

The chain recombines TRBV29-1 with TRBJ2-2; weak D call: TRBD1 (5 bases). The CDR3 loop spans 11 amino acids. Deletions cut 5 bases from V and 6 bases from J, with 7 bases between. Germline CDR1 reads SQVTM; CDR2 reads ANQGSEA. CDR3 sequence: CSVQGPGELFF. The CDR3 DNA follows: TGCAGCGTTCAGGGCCCCGGGGAGCTGTTTTTT.

This clonotype counts as medium-sized (0.01 to 0.1%). The chain recombines TRBV29-1 with TRBJ2-5; TRBD1 might be the D (5 bases). Per the germline V gene, CDR1 is SQVTM and CDR2 is ANQGSEA. The V and J ends lost 6 bases and 1 base respectively, with 9 bases between them. This CDR3 region has 12 residues. Here the CDR3 reads CSVTTAQETQYF. As DNA, the CDR3 is TGCAGCGTGACGACAGCCCAAGAGACCCAGTACTTC.

There are many counts of this clonotype. The genes are TRBV11-2 and TRBJ2-3; TRBD1 is a possible D gene (5 bases). Trimming left V 2 bases short and J 0 bases short, with 21 bases between. Germline CDR1 SGHAT, CDR2 FQNNGV. CDR3 length: 19 residues. The CDR3 bases are TGTGCCAGCAGCTTACCTTATACTGGCCCCCAGGGAAGCACAGATACGCAGTATTTT. This encodes CASSLPYTGPQGSTDTQYF.

This clonotype was picked up many times. This rearrangement joins TRBV29-1 to TRBJ1-2; TRBD1 aligns across 7 bases. V gave up 3 bases and J gave up 8 bases; unmatched junction bases: 3. This CDR3 region has 11 residues. Per the germline V gene, CDR1 is SQVTM and CDR2 is ANQGSEA. This chain's CDR3 is CSVDGGQGYTF. For the CDR3, the DNA is TGCAGCGTTGATGGGGGACAGGGCTACACCTTC.

In its sample, this clonotype was seen many times. The junction departs from the called germline gene at one end, perhaps through a read error. This chain uses TRBV5-6 with TRBJ1-1, with D unclear. This CDR3 has 13 amino acids. The germline gives CDR1 SGHDT, CDR2 YYEEEE. The CDR3 DNA reads TGTGCCAGCAGCTTGGCCGGACCCCTCCTGCGAGCCTTT. Amino acid sequence: CASSLAGPLLRAF.

This clonotype came up a few times. V and J are TRBV6-2 or TRBV6-3 and TRBJ1-2, with a tentative D call TRBD1 (6 bases). V was cut by 5 bases and J by 3 bases, with 16 bases left in between. Germline V gene sequence: CDR1 MNHEY, CDR2 SVGEGT. This CDR3 comprises 15 residues. Here the CDR3 DNA reads TGTGCCAGCAGTCCCCAAGGACAGAGCGACTATGGCTACACCTTC. Its protein is CASSPQGQSDYGYTF.

This clonotype appeared a few times. The V gene is TRBV5-1, the J gene TRBJ2-3, with 11 bases identical to TRBD2. This CDR3 has 18 amino acids. Unmatched junction bases numbered 10, after V lost 2 bases and J lost 2 bases. Germline CDR1 is SGHRS and CDR2 is YFSETQ. CDR3 DNA: TGCGCCAGCAGCTTTTCTAGCGGGGGGCGACTATCCACAGATACGCAGTATTTT. Its protein is CASSFSSGGRLSTDTQYF.

This clonotype was recorded many times. The rearrangement joins TRBV28 to TRBJ2-4, with D perhaps TRBD2 (6 bases). The CDR3 is 16 residues long. CDR1 is MDHEN and CDR2 is SYDVKM in the germline V gene. The germline V and J ends were trimmed by 5 bases and 0 bases, with 14 bases remaining between them. The CDR3 loop is CASSPYRDLAKNIQYF. CDR3 bases: TGTGCCAGCAGTCCCTACCGGGACTTAGCCAAAAACATTCAGTACTTC.

Sample share makes this clonotype medium-sized. The chain recombines TRBV7-3 with TRBJ2-1; a weak D match, TRBD2 (6 bases). V shed 1 base and J shed 1 base, with 8 bases lying between them. CDR1 and CDR2 from the germline V gene are SGHTA and FQGTGA. The CDR3 totals 15 residues. In DNA form, the CDR3 reads TGTGCCAGCAGCTTAATTGGGGGGTCCTACAATGAGCAGTTCTTC. This sequence encodes CASSLIGGSYNEQFF. Drawing the rest from reference TRBV7-3 and TRBJ2-1, the complete variable domain is GAGVSQTPSNKVTEKGKYVELRCDPISGHTALYWYRQSLGQGPEFLIYFQGTGAADDSGLPNDRFFAVRPEGSVSTLKIQRTERGDSAVYLCASSLIGGSYNEQFFGPGTRLTVL.

This clonotype was detected many times. Here the CDR3 reads CSVAGTGGADTQYF. The CDR3, as DNA: TGCAGCGTCGCCGGGACAGGGGGCGCAGATACGCAGTATTTT. The chain employs TRBV29-1 and TRBJ2-3; 12 bases are a match to TRBD1. After removal of 6 bases from V and 4 bases from J, the junction contained 5 bases not matched to a gene. The CDR3 consists of 14 residues. The germline V gene encodes CDR1 SQVTM and CDR2 ANQGSEA.

This clonotype was counted many times. The V gene is TRBV18, the J gene TRBJ2-5; D remains unclear. Germline V lookup: CDR1 KGHSH, CDR2 LQKENI. Trimming pared 1 base from V and 7 bases from J, leaving 13 bases between. This CDR3 has 14 residues. The CDR3 loop reads CASSPQGGPGTQYF. The CDR3 coding sequence is TGTGCCAGCTCACCACAGGGCGGTCCCGGGACCCAGTACTTC.

This clonotype has a count of ten or more. J is TRBJ1-1 and V is TRBV29-1, with a tentative D call TRBD1 (6 bases). Looked up from germline, CDR1 is SQVTM and CDR2 is ANQGSEA. V was pared by 0 bases and J by 0 bases, with 11 bases between. CDR3 length: 15 amino acids. CDR3 in amino acids: CSVEEGAGLNTEAFF. The CDR3 DNA follows: TGCAGCGTTGAAGAGGGGGCAGGGCTGAACACTGAAGCTTTCTTT. The complete variable domain, with remaining parts taken from reference TRBV29-1 and TRBJ1-1, reads SAVISQKPSRDICQRGTSLTIQCQVDSQVTMMFWYRQQPGQSLTLIATANQGSEATYESGFVIDKFPISRPNLTFSTLTVSNMSPEDSSIYLCSVEEGAGLNTEAFFGQGTRLTVV.

The genes are TRBV4-2 and TRBJ2-5; D is ambiguous. From germline, CDR1 is LGHNA and CDR2 YNFKEQ. The CDR3 loop spans 14 amino acids. Between the trimmed V and J ends, which lost 0 bases and 5 bases, there was a span of 10 bases. The CDR3 is CASSQDFGSETQYF. The CDR3 nucleotides are TGTGCCAGCAGCCAAGATTTTGGCAGCGAGACCCAGTACTTC.

Sample share makes this clonotype medium-sized. This CDR3 reads CASSYSSAGTGGTYEQYF. CDR3 sequence (DNA): TGTGCCAGCAGTTACTCTTCGGCCGGGACAGGGGGCACCTACGAGCAGTACTTC. The V gene is TRBV6-2 or TRBV6-3, the J gene TRBJ2-7, with 12 bases identical to TRBD1. From germline, CDR1 is MNHEY and CDR2 SVGEGT. Trimming removed 0 bases from V and 2 bases from J; junction bases left unmatched: 8. This CDR3 contains 18 residues.